Sequencing of this T cell receptor (beta chain) was carried out in a study of T cell repertoires in cytomegalovirus infection. The study's findings and limits: Using cumulative public TCR beta family frequency, the authors identified those who carried CMV together with the relevant HLA.

Concerning this clonotype itself: Its antigen is not known.

From the reads, TCRdb called clonotypes with MiXCR, one entry per CDR3 protein. Counted here are over 120,000 distinct CDR3 sequences, 30% to 40% occurring once; the ten biggest clones make up roughly half. After removal of 6 bases from V and 0 bases from J, the junction contained 9 bases not matched to a gene. This CDR3 spans 15 amino acids. CDR1 SGHDT and CDR2 YYEEEE come from the germline V gene. The sequencing used CD8+ T cells from cultured PBMCs, collected from culture after CMV antigen stimulation. This rearrangement joins TRBV5-6 to TRBJ2-7; 7 bases align to TRBD2. This TCR came from a human donor in good health (CMV status not recorded). Some clones in this sample may be carry-over from other donors' samples. The CDR3 loop is CASTIRDYYSYEQYF. The CDR3 DNA sequence: TGTGCCAGCACTATAAGGGACTACTACTCCTACGAGCAGTACTTC.